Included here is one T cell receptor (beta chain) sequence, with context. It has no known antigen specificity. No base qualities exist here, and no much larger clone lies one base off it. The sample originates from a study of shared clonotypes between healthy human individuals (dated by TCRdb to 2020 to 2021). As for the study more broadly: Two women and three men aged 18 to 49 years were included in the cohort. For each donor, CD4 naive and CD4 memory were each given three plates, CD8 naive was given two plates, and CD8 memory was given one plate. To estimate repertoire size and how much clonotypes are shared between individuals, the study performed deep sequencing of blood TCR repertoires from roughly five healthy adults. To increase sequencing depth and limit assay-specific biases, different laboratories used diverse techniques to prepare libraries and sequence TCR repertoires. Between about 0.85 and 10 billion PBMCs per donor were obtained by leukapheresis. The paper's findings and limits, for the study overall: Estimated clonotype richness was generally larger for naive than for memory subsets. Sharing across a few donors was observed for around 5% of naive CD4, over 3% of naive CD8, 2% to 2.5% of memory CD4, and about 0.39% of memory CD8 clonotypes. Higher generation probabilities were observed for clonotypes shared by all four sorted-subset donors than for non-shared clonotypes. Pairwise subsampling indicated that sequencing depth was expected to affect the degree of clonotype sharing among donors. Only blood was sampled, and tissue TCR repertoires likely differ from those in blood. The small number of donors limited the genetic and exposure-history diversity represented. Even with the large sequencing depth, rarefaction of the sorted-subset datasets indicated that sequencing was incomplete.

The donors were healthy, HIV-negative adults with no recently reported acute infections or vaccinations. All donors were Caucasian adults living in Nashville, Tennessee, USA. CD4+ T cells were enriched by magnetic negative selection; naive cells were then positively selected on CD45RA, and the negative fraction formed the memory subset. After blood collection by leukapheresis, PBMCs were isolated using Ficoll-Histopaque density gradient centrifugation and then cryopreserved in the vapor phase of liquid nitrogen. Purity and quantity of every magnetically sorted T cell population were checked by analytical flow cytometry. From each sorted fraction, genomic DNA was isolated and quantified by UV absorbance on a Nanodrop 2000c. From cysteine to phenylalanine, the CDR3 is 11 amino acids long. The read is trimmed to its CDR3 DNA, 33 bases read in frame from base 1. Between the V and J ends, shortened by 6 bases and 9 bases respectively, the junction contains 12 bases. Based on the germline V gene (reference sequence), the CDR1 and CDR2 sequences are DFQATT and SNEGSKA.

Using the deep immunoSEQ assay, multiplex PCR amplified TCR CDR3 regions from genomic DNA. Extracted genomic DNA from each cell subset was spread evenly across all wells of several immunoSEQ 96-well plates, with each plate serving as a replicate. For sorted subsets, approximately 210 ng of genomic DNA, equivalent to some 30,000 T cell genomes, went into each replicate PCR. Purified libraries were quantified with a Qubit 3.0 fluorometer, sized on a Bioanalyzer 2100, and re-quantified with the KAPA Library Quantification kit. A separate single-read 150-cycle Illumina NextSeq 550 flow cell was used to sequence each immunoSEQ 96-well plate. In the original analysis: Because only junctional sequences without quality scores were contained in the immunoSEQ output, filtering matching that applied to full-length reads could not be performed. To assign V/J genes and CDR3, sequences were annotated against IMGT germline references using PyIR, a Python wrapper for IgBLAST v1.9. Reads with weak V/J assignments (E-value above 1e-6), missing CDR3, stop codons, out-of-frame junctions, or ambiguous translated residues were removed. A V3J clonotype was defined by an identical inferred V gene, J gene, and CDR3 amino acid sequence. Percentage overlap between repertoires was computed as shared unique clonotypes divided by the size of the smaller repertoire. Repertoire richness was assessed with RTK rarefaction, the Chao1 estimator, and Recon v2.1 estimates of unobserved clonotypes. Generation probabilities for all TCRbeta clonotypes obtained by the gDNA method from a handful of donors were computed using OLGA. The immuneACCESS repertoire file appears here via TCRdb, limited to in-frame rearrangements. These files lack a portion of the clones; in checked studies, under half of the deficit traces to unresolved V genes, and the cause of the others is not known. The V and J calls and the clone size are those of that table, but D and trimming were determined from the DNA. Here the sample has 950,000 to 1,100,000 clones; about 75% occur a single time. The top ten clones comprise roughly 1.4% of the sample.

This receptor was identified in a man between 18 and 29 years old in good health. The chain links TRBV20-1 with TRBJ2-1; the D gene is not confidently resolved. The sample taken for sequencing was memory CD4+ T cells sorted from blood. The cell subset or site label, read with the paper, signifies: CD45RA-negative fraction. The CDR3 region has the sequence CSALTVSEQFF. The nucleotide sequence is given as TGCAGTGCCCTGACTGTTAGTGAGCAGTTCTTC.